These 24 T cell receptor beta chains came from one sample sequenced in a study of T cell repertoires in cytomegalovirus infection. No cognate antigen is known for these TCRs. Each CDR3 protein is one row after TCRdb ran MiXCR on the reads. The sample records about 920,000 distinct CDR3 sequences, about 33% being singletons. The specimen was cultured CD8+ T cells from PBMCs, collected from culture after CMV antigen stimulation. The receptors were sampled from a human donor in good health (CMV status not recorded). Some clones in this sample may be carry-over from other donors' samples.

CDR3 sequence (DNA): TGTGCCAGCAGTTACGGGAGGGTAAGTGAGCAGTACTTC. This translates into CASSYGRVSEQYF. This sequence joins TRBV6-5 and TRBJ2-7; 7 bases align to TRBD2. The ends lost 2 bases at V and 7 bases at J; junction bases unmatched: 5. Per the germline V gene, CDR1 is MNHEY and CDR2 is SVGAGI. This CDR3 comprises 13 residues.

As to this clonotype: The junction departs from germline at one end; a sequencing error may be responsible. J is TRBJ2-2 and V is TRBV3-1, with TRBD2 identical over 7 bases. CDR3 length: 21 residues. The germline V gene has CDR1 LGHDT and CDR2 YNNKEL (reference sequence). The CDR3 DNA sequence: TGTGCCTGCAGCCAAGAAACCCGATGGGGAGGGGCCCAAATCAACACCGGGGAGCTGTTTTTT. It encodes CACSQETRWGGAQINTGELFF.

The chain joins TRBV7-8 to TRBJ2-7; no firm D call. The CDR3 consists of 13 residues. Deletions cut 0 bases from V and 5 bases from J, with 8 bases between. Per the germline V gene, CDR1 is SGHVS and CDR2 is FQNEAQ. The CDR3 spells CASSLAGYDEQYF. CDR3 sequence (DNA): TGTGCCAGCAGCTTAGCGGGTTACGACGAGCAGTACTTC.

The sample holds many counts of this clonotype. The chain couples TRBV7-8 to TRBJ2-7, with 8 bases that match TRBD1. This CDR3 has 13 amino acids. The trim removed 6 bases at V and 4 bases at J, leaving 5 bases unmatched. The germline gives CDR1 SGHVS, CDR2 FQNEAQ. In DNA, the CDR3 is TGTGCCAGCAGTCTGACAGGGGATTACGAGCAGTACGTC. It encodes CASSLTGDYEQYV.

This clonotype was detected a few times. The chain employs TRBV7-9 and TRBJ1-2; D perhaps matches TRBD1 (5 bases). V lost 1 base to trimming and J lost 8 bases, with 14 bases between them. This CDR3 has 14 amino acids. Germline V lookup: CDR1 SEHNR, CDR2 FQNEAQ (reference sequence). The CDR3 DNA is TGTGCCAGCAGCTTAGATGGACATCGGAGCGGCTACACCTTC. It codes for CASSLDGHRSGYTF.

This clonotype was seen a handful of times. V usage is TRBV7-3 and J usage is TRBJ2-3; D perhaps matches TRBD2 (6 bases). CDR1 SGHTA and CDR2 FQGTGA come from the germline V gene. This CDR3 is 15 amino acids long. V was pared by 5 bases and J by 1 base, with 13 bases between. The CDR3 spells CASSLGGTGTDTQYF. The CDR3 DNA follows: TGTGCCAGCAGCCTGGGCGGGACTGGCACAGATACGCAGTATTTT.

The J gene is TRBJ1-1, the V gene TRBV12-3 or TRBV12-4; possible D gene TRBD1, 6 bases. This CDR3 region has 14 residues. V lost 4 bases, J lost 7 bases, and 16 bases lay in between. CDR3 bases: TGTGCCAGCAGTTCGCATAAACTACAGGGTGAAGCTTTCTTT. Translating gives CASSSHKLQGEAFF.

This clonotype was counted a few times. The DNA for the CDR3 is TGTGCCAGCAACCTAGCGAGGACTGGGGATGAGCAGTTCTTC. This translates into CASNLARTGDEQFF. The chain carries TRBV6-1 and TRBJ2-1; TRBD2 might be the D (6 bases). V lost 7 bases, J lost 8 bases, and 18 bases lay in between. The CDR3 runs 14 residues. The germline CDR1 and CDR2 sequences are MNHNS and SASEGT.

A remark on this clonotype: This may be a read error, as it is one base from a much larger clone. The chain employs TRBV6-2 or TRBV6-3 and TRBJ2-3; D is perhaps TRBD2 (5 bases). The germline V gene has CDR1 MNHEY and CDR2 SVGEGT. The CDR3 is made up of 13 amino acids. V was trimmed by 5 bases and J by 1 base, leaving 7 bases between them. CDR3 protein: CASSHGGTDTQYF. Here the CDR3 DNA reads TGTGCCAGCAGTCACGGGGGCACAGATACGCAGTATTTT.

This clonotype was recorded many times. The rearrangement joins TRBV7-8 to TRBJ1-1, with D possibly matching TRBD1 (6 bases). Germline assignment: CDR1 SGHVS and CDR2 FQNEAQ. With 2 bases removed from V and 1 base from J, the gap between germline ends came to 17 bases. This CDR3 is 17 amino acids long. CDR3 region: CASSLHPGERANTEAFF. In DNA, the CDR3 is TGTGCCAGCAGCTTACACCCAGGGGAAAGGGCGAACACTGAAGCTTTCTTT. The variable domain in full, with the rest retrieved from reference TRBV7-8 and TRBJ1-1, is GAGVSQSPRYKVAKRGQDVALRCDPISGHVSLFWYQQALGQGPEFLTYFQNEAQLDKSGLPSDRFFAERPEGSVSTLKIQRTQQEDSAVYLCASSLHPGERANTEAFFGQGTRLTVV.

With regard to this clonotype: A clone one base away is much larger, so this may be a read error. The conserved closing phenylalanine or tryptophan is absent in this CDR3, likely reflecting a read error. Here the CDR3 reads CASSLVGPPEAFY. As DNA, the CDR3 is TGTGCCAGCAGCTTAGTAGGGCCCCCTGAAGCTTTCTAT. This rearrangement joins TRBV11-1 to TRBJ1-1, with no clear D. CDR3 length equals 13 residues. Per germline, CDR1 SGHAT and CDR2 FQDESV (reference sequence). V lost 1 base and J 6 bases, leaving 9 bases between the germline ends.

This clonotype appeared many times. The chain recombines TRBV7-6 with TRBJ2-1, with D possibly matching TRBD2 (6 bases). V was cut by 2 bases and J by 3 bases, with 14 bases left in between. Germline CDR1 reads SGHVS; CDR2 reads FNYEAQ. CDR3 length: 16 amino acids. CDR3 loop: CASSLYPREIYNEQFF. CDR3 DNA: TGTGCCAGCAGCTTATACCCGCGGGAAATCTACAATGAGCAGTTCTTC.

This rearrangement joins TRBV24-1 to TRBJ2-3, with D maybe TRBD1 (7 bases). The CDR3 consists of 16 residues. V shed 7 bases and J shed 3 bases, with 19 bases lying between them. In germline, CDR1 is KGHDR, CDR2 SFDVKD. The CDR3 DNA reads TGTGCCACCAGCTCCAGGGGGAGCGGGTCAACAGATACGCAGTATTTT. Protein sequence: CATSSRGSGSTDTQYF.

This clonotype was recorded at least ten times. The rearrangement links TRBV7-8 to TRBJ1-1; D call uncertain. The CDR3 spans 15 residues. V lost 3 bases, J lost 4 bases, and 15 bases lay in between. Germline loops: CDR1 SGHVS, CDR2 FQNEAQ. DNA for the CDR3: TGTGCCAGCAGCTTGGGTCCGGACGGGAGCACTGAAGCTTTCTTT. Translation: CASSLGPDGSTEAFF.

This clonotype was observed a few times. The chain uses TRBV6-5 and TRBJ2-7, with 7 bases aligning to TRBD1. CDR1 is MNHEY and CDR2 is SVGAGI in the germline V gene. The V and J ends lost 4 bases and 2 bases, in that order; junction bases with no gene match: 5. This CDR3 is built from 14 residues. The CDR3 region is CASSWDGTAYEQYF. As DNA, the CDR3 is TGTGCCAGCAGTTGGGACGGGACAGCCTACGAGCAGTACTTC.

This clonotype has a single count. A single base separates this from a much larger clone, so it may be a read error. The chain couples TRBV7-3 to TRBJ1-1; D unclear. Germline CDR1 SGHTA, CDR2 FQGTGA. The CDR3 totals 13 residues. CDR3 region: CAGSLGPRTEAFF. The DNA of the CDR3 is TGTGCCGGCAGCTTAGGTCCCCGGACTGAAGCTTTCTTT.

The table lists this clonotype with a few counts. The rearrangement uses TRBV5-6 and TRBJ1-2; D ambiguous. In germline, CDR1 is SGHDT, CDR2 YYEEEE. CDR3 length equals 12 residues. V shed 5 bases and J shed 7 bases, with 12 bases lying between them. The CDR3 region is CASSSTPGGYTF. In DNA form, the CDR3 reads TGTGCCAGCAGTTCTACCCCGGGTGGCTACACCTTC. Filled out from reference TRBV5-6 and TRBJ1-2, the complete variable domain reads DAGVTQSPTHLIKTRGQQVTLRCSPKSGHDTVSWYQQALGQGPQFIFQYYEEEERQRGNFPDRFSGHQFPNYSSELNVNALLLGDSALYLCASSSTPGGYTFGSGTRLTVV.

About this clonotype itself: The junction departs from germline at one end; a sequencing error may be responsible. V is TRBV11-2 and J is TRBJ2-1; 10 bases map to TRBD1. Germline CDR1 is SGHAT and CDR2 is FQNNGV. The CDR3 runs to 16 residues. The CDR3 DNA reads TGTGCCAGCAACTTAACCGGGACAGGGGCCTACAATGAGCAGTTCTTC. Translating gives CASNLTGTGAYNEQFF.

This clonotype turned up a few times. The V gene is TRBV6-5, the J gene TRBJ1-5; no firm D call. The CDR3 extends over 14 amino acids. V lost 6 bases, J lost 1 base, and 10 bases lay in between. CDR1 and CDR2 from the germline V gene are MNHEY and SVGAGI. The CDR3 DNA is TGTGCCAGCAGCCACCACGGGAGCAATCAGCCCCAGCATTTT. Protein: CASSHHGSNQPQHF.

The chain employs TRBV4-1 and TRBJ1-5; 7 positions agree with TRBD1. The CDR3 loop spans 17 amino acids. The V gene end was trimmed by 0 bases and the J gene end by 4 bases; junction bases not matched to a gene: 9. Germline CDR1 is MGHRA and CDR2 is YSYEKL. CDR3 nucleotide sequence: TGCGCCAGCAGCCAAGATAGGATAGGGGGCCTAAATCAGCCCCAGCATTTT. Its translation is CASSQDRIGGLNQPQHF.

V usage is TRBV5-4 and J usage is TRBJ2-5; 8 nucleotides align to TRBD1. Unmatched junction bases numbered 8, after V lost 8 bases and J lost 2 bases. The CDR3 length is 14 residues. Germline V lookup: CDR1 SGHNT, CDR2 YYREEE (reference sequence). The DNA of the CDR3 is TGTGCCAGAAGCGTGGGACAGGCGCAAGAGACCCAGTACTTC. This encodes CARSVGQAQETQYF. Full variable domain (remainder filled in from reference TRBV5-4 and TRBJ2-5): ETGVTQSPTHLIKTRGQQVTLRCSSQSGHNTVSWYQQALGQGPQFIFQYYREEENGRGNFPPRFSGLQFPNYSSELNVNALELDDSALYLCARSVGQAQETQYFGPGTRLLVL.

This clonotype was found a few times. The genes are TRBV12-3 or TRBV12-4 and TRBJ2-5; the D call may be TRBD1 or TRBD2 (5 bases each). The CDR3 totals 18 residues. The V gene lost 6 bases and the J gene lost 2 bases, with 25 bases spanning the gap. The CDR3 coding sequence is TGTGCCAGCAGCCACCAACCAATCTCCGGGACCAAGCAAGAGACCCAGTACTTC. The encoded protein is CASSHQPISGTKQETQYF.

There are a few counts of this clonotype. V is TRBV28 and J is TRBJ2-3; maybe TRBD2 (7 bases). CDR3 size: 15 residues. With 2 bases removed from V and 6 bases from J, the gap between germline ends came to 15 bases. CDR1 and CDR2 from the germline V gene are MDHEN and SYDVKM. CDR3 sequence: CASSLGAGALDTQYF. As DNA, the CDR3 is TGTGCCAGCAGTTTAGGTGCGGGGGCCCTCGATACGCAGTATTTT.

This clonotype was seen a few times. DNA of the CDR3: TGTGCCAGCAGGGAGGGACTAGCGGGGGGCCGAGAGCAGTTCTTC. It yields the protein CASREGLAGGREQFF. The V gene is TRBV6-1, the J gene TRBJ2-1, with 15 bases identical to TRBD2. V was clipped by 6 bases and J by 10 bases; unmatched bases: 7. Germline V CDR1 and CDR2: MNHNS, SASEGT. The length of the CDR3 is 15 residues.